The clone carrying this TCR beta chain has a single count. Its specificity is unknown. The data stem from a study of cytotoxic CD8 clonotypes in ibrutinib-treated CLL. Study-wide results and caveats: Sampling times differed between sustained-remission and progressing patients. Rare overall, public clonotypes shrank or held steady under therapy.

Only in-frame clones appear in the TCRdb table, and some are missing; sequencing was by immunoSEQ multiplex PCR. The sample consists of more than 85,000 clones, 70% to 80% of them appearing once. V was shortened by 5 bases and J by 6 bases, with 17 bases between the two germline ends. Germline CDR1 is SGHTA and CDR2 is FQGNSA. The CDR3 totals 15 residues. The starting material was PBMCs, obtained after 24 months of ibrutinib treatment. The chain links TRBV7-2 to TRBJ1-5, with a tentative D call TRBD1 (5 bases). This clonotype was sampled from a human donor with chronic lymphocytic leukemia. The CDR3 sequence: CASSDPRGGGQPQHF. The CDR3 DNA reads TGTGCCAGCAGCGACCCCCGGGGGGGAGGTCAGCCCCAGCATTTT.